Listed here are 5 T cell receptor beta chains from one sample, sequenced in a study of regulatory and conventional T cells in RAG deficiency (dated by TCRdb to the late 2010s). Before genomic DNA was extracted, conventional CD4+ T cells were isolated from blood as CD25-low CD127-high cells. Libraries were made using the immunoSEQ multiplex PCR assay. Imported from immuneACCESS, the table was reduced by TCRdb to in-frame sequences with V and J called. These copies leave out some clones; in studies compared against another copy, an unresolved V gene accounts for under half, and the cause of the remainder is not known. Present in this sample are tens of thousands of clones, roughly 96% of which were seen just once. The ten largest clones capture over 0.15% of the sample. The sample was also reused in another study, on regulatory T cells. Taken from the second paper: In the multiplex PCR, 52 forward TRBV primers and 13 reverse TRBJ primers were used, and assay-based and computational corrections were applied for amplification bias.

The source material was CD25- CD4+ T cells sorted from blood. All receptors derive from a human donor in good health.

The rearrangement joins TRBV5-1 to TRBJ1-6; D uncertain. The ends were cut back, 4 bases at V and 7 bases at J, with 6 bases in the middle. CDR1 is SGHRS, CDR2 YFSETQ, per germline. This CDR3 is 12 amino acids long. CDR3 sequence: CASSPGNSPLHF. For the CDR3, the DNA is TGCGCCAGCAGCCCGGGAAATTCACCCCTCCACTTT.

The chain has TRBV10-3 and TRBJ1-4; TRBD1 matches 7 bases. The CDR3 is 16 amino acids. Germline CDR1 and CDR2: ENHRY and SYGVKD. The V segment lost 4 bases and the J segment 8 bases; nucleotides outside the gene matches: 13. This chain's CDR3 is CAISVNRGGMGEKLFF. In nucleotides, the CDR3 is TGTGCCATCAGTGTTAACAGGGGAGGAATGGGGGAAAAACTGTTTTTT.

The chain recombines TRBV15 with TRBJ2-2; 7 nucleotides match TRBD2. The J segment lost 3 bases and the V segment lost 4 bases, leaving 5 bases of the junction unmatched. CDR1 and CDR2 (germline): LNHNV, YYDKDF (reference sequence). This CDR3 region has 15 residues. The CDR3 bases are TGTGCCACCAGCAAGAGCGGGGTCGACACCGGGGAGCTGTTTTTT. This encodes CATSKSGVDTGELFF. Drawing the rest from reference TRBV15 and TRBJ2-2, the complete variable domain is DAMVIQNPRYQVTQFGKPVTLSCSQTLNHNVMYWYQQKSSQAPKLLFHYYDKDFNNEADTPDNFQSRRPNTSFCFLDIRSPGLGDTAMYLCATSKSGVDTGELFFGEGSRLTVL.

The gene calls are TRBV19 and TRBJ2-7; TRBD2 matches at 9 bases. Germline CDR1 reads LNHDA; CDR2 reads SQIVND (reference sequence). The length of the CDR3 is 15 residues. With 3 bases clipped from V and 3 bases from J, the junction kept 6 bases outside the gene matches. The CDR3 region has the DNA TGTGCCAGTAGTATCCCCACGCGGGGGGGCTACGAGCAGTACTTC. It encodes CASSIPTRGGYEQYF. The full variable domain, rest sourced from reference TRBV19 and TRBJ2-7, is DGGITQSPKYLFRKEGQNVTLSCEQNLNHDAMYWYRQDPGQGLRLIYYSQIVNDFQKGDIAEGYSVSREKKESFPLTVTSAQKNPTAFYLCASSIPTRGGYEQYFGPGTRLTVT.

The V call is TRBV4-2, the J call TRBJ1-5, with 10 bases aligning to TRBD1. The CDR3 length is 16 residues. Trimming cost V 3 bases and J 4 bases; bases outside gene matches: 6. The germline gives CDR1 LGHNA, CDR2 YNFKEQ. CDR3 region: CASSHRTGGSNQPQHF. In DNA, the CDR3 is TGTGCCAGCAGCCACCGGACAGGGGGTTCTAATCAGCCCCAGCATTTT.